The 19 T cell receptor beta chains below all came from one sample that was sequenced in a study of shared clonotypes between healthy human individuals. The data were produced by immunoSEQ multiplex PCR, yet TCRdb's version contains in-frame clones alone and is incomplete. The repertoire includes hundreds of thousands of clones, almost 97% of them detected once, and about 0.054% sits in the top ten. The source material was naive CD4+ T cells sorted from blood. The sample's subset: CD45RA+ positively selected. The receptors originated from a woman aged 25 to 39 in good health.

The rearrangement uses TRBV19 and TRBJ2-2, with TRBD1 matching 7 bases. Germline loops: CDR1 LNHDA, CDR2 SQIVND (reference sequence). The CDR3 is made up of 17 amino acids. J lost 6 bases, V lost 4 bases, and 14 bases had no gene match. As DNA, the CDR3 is TGTGCCAGTAGTACCCGGGACAGCGGAGAGGAGTCCGGGGAGCTGTTTTTT. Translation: CASSTRDSGEESGELFF.

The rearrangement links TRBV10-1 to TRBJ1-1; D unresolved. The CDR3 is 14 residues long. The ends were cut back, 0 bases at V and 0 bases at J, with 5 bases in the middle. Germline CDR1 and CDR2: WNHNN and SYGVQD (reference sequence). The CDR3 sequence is CASSESFLNTEAFF. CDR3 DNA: TGCGCCAGCAGTGAGTCGTTTTTGAACACTGAAGCTTTCTTT.

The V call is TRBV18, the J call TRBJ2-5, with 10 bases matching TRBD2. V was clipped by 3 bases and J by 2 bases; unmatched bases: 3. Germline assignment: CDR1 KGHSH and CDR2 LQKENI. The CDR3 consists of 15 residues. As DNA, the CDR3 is TGTGCCAGCTCACCGGGGACTAGCGCACAAGAGACCCAGTACTTC. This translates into CASSPGTSAQETQYF.

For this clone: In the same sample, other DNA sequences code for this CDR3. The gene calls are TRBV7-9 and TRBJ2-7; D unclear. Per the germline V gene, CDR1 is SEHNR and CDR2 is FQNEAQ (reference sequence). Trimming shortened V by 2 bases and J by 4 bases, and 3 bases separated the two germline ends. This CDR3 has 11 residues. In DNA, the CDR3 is TGTGCCAGCAGCTTATTATACGAGCAGTACTTC. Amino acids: CASSLLYEQYF.

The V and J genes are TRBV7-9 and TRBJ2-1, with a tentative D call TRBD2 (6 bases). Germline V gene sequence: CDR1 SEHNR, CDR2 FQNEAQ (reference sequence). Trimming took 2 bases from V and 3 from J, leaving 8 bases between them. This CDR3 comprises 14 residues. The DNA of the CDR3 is TGTGCCAGCAGCTTAACGGGAGTCTACAATGAGCAGTTCTTC. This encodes CASSLTGVYNEQFF. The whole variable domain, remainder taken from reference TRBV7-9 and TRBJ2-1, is DTGVSQNPRHKITKRGQNVTFRCDPISEHNRLYWYRQTLGQGPEFLTYFQNEAQLEKSRLLSDRFSAERPKGSFSTLEIQRTEQGDSAMYLCASSLTGVYNEQFFGPGTRLTVL.

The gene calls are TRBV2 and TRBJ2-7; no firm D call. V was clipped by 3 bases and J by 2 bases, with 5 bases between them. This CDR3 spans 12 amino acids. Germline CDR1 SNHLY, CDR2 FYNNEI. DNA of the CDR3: TGTGCCAGCAGTGAGGCCGCCTACGAGCAGTACTTC. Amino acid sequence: CASSEAAYEQYF.

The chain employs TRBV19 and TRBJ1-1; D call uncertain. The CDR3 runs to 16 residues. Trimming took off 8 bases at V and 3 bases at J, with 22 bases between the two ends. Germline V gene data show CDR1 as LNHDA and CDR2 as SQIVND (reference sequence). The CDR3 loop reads CASPPADVSYHTEAFF. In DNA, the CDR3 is TGTGCCAGTCCTCCCGCGGATGTATCCTATCACACTGAAGCTTTCTTT.

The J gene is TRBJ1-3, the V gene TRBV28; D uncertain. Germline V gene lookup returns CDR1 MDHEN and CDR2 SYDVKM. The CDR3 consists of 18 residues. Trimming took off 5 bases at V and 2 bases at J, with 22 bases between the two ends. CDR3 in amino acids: CASSLLGRGILTGNTIYF. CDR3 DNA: TGTGCCAGCAGTCTCTTAGGAAGAGGGATACTCACTGGAAACACCATATATTTT.

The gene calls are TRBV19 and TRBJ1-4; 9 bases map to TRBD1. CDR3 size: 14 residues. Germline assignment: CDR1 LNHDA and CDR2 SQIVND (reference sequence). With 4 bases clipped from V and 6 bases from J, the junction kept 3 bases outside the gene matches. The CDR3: CASSTGQGYEKLFF. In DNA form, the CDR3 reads TGTGCCAGTAGTACGGGACAGGGTTATGAAAAACTGTTTTTT.

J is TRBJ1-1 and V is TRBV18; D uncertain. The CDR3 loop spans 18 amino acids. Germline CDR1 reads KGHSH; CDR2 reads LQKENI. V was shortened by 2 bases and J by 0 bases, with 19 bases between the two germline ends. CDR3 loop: CASSPFEGLGRMNTEAFF. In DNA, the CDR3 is TGTGCCAGCTCACCATTCGAAGGGCTGGGTCGGATGAACACTGAAGCTTTCTTT.

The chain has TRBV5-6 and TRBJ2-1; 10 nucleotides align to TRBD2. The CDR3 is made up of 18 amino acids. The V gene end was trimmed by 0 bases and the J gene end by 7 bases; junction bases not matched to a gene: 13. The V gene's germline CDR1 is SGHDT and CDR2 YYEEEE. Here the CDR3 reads CASSLGLPSGRGKNEQFF. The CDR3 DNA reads TGTGCCAGCAGCTTGGGCCTCCCTAGCGGGAGAGGCAAAAATGAGCAGTTCTTC. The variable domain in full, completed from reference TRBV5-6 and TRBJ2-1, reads DAGVTQSPTHLIKTRGQQVTLRCSPKSGHDTVSWYQQALGQGPQFIFQYYEEEERQRGNFPDRFSGHQFPNYSSELNVNALLLGDSALYLCASSLGLPSGRGKNEQFFGPGTRLTVL.

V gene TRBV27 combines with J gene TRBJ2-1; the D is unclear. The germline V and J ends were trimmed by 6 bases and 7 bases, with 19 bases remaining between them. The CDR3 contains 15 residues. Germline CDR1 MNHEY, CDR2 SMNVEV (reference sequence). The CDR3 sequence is CASRTYIPGGNEQFF. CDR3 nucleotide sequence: TGTGCCAGCAGGACTTATATACCTGGTGGGAATGAGCAGTTCTTC.

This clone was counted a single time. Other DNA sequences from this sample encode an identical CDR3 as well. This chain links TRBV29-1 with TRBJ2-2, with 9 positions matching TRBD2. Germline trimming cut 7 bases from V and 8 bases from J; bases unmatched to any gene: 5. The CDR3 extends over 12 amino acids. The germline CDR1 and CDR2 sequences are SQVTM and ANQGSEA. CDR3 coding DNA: TGCAGCGGGCGGGAGGGCCCTGGGGAGCTGTTTTTT. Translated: CSGREGPGELFF.

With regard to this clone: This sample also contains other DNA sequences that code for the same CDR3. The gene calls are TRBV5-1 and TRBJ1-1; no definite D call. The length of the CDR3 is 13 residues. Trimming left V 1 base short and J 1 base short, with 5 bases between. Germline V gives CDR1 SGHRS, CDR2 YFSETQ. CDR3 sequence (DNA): TGCGCCAGCAGCTTGTTAGGGAACACTGAAGCTTTCTTT. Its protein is CASSLLGNTEAFF.

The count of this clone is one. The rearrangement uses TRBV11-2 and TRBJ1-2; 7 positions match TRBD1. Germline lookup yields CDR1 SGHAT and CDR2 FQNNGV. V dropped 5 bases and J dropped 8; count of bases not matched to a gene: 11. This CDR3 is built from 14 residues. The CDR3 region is CASSPRMTGIGYTF. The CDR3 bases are TGTGCCAGCAGCCCTAGAATGACAGGGATCGGCTACACCTTC.

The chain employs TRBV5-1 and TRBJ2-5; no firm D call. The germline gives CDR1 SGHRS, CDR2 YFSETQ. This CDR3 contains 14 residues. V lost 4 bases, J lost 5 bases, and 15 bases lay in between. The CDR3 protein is CASSPDGYEETQYF. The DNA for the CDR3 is TGCGCCAGCAGCCCCGACGGGTATGAGGAGACCCAGTACTTC. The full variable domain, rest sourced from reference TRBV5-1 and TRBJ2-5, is KAGVTQTPRYLIKTRGQQVTLSCSPISGHRSVSWYQQTPGQGLQFLFEYFSETQRNKGNFPGRFSGRQFSNSRSEMNVSTLELGDSALYLCASSPDGYEETQYFGPGTRLLVL.

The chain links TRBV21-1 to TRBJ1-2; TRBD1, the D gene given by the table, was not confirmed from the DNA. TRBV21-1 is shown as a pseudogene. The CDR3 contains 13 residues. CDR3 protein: CASSKFTVYGYTF. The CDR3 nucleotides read TGTGCCAGCAGCAAGTTCACAGTATATGGCTACACCTTC.

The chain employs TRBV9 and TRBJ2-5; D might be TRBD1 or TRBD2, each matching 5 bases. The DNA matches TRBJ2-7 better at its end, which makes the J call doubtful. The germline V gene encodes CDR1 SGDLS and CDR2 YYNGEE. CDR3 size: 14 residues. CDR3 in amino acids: CASSDRDGHYEQYF. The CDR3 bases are TGTGCCAGCAGCGACCGGGACGGCCACTACGAGCAGTACTTC.

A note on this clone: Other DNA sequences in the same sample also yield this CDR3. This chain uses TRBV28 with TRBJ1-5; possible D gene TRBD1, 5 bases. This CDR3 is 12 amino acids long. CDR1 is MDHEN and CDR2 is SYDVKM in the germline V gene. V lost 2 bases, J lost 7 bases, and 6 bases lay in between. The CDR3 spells CASSLGGQPQHF. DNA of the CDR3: TGTGCCAGCAGTTTAGGGGGACAGCCCCAGCATTTT.